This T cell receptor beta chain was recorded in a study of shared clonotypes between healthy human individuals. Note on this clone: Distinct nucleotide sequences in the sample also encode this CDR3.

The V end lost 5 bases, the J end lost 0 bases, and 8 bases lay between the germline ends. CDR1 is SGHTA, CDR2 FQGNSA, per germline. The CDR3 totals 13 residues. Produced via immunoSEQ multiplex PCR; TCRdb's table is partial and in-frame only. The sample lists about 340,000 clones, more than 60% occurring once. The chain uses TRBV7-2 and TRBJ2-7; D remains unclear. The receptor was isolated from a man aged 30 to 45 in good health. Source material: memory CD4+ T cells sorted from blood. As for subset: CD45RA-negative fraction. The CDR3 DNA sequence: TGTGCCAGCAGCCGTTGGACCTCCTACGAGCAGTACTTC. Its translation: CASSRWTSYEQYF.